Listed here are 14 T cell receptor beta chains from one sample, sequenced in a study of regulatory T cells in long-lasting Graves disease. Stated time point: newly diagnosed GD, antithyroid drugs for less than 3 months. From PBMCs, RNA was extracted and then used to make the TCR library. Both iRepertoire HTBI primers and Arm-PCR of CDR3 regions were used to build the TCR beta libraries. TCRdb re-called the multiplex PCR reads through MiXCR, storing one row per CDR3 protein. The sample carries a few hundred thousand distinct CDR3 sequences, 12% to 15% recorded once. These records were also assigned to another study, of T cells in Graves' hyperthyroidism and ophthalmopathy.

Sequenced material: peripheral blood mononuclear cells (PBMCs), taken at new diagnosis, from a patient treated with antithyroid drugs. Every receptor here comes from a woman aged 45-59 years with Graves disease.

V usage is TRBV14 and J usage is TRBJ2-3, with D tentatively TRBD2 (5 bases). The length of the CDR3 is 16 residues. From germline, CDR1 is SGHDN and CDR2 FVKESK. Trimming shortened V by 1 base and J by 1 base, and 12 bases separated the two germline ends. The CDR3 DNA reads TGTGCCAGCAGCCAAGGGCCCCATAGCGGCACAGATACGCAGTATTTT. As protein: CASSQGPHSGTDTQYF.

V is TRBV3-1 and J is TRBJ1-2, with a weak D call TRBD1 (5 bases). Per the germline V gene, CDR1 is LGHDT and CDR2 is YNNKEL (reference sequence). The ends were cut back, 1 base at V and 5 bases at J, with 11 bases in the middle. The CDR3 has 14 amino acids. This CDR3 is CASSQVRGRYGYTF. The DNA of the CDR3 is TGTGCCAGCAGCCAAGTTCGGGGGAGATATGGCTACACCTTC.

The sample holds a few counts of this clonotype. The rearrangement uses TRBV29-1 and TRBJ2-3, with 7 bases fitting TRBD2. Germline lookup yields CDR1 SQVTM and CDR2 ANQGSEA. With V trimmed by 6 bases and J by 1 base, 10 bases remained unmatched. The CDR3 is 15 amino acids. The DNA for the CDR3 is TGCAGCGTGTGGACTGGCGGGAGAGGCACAGATACGCAGTATTTT. Amino acids: CSVWTGGRGTDTQYF.

The table lists this clonotype with many counts. This chain connects TRBV12-3 or TRBV12-4 to TRBJ1-1, with no clear D. V lost 3 bases, J lost 2 bases, and 7 bases lay in between. The CDR3 loop spans 13 amino acids. The DNA of the CDR3 is TGTGCCAGCAGTTTCGGCAAAAACACTGAAGCTTTCTTT. Protein product: CASSFGKNTEAFF.

This clonotype was seen repeatedly, ten times or more. The V and J genes are TRBV11-2 and TRBJ2-7, with TRBD2 matching 8 bases. This CDR3 has 16 amino acids. Losses at the gene ends were 0 bases for V and 4 bases for J; bases not matched to a gene: 8. The germline V gene has CDR1 SGHAT and CDR2 FQNNGV. CDR3 bases: TGTGCCAGCAGCTTAGATCGGGGGGGGCTCATTTACGAGCAGTACTTC. Its translation is CASSLDRGGLIYEQYF.

The chain joins TRBV6-1 to TRBJ2-7; no clear D. Looked up from germline, CDR1 is MNHNS and CDR2 is SASEGT. The CDR3 consists of 14 residues. Deletions cut 2 bases from V and 2 bases from J, with 10 bases between. This CDR3 reads CASSERRSTYEQYF. The DNA for the CDR3 is TGTGCCAGCAGTGAAAGGAGATCGACCTACGAGCAGTACTTC.

This chain links TRBV7-8 with TRBJ1-5; maybe TRBD1 (6 bases). CDR1 SGHVS and CDR2 FQNEAQ come from the germline V gene. Trimming stripped 3 bases from V and 3 bases from J, with 9 bases between. The CDR3 is made up of 14 amino acids. CDR3 in DNA: TGTGCCAGCAGCTTGGGGGCTAACAATCAGCCCCAGCATTTT. This codes for CASSLGANNQPQHF.

The V and J genes are TRBV20-1 and TRBJ2-7, with TRBD2 matching over 9 bases. Germline V gene lookup returns CDR1 DFQATT and CDR2 SNEGSKA (reference sequence). The trim removed 5 bases at V and 7 bases at J, leaving 18 bases unmatched. This CDR3 region has 16 residues. The CDR3 loop reads CSASPLSGRVPREQYF. The CDR3, as DNA: TGCAGTGCTTCACCTCTTAGCGGGAGAGTCCCTCGGGAGCAGTACTTC.

This clonotype has more than one count but fewer than ten. The chain is built from TRBV6-2 or TRBV6-3 and TRBJ1-5; no reliable D call. Germline CDR1 reads MNHEY; CDR2 reads SVGEGT. The CDR3 contains 11 residues. Trimming stripped 10 bases from V and 3 bases from J, with 7 bases between. CDR3 sequence reads: CATRDNQPQHF. CDR3 coding DNA: TGTGCCACCCGAGACAATCAGCCCCAGCATTTT.

This clonotype showed up just a few times. V is TRBV2 and J is TRBJ1-4; D not resolved. Germline CDR1 SNHLY, CDR2 FYNNEI. CDR3 size: 18 residues. Deletions cut 1 base from V and 0 bases from J, with 15 bases between. The CDR3 is CASSEGLAVFATNEKLFF. CDR3 in DNA: TGTGCCAGCAGTGAAGGGTTGGCGGTCTTTGCAACTAATGAAAAACTGTTTTTT. The full variable domain, rest sourced from reference TRBV2 and TRBJ1-4, is EPEVTQTPSHQVTQMGQEVILRCVPISNHLYFYWYRQILGQKVEFLVSFYNNEISEKSEIFDDQFSVERPDGSNFTLKIRSTKLEDSAMYFCASSEGLAVFATNEKLFFGSGTQLSVL.

The sample holds many counts of this clonotype. This chain uses TRBV20-1 with TRBJ2-7; D possibly corresponds to TRBD2 (6 bases). In germline, CDR1 is DFQATT, CDR2 SNEGSKA (reference sequence). The V gene lost 5 bases and the J gene lost 3 bases, with 14 bases spanning the gap. The CDR3 covers 13 residues. CDR3 sequence: CSAGDSDGYEQYF. The CDR3 DNA reads as TGCAGTGCTGGGGACTCCGACGGCTACGAGCAGTACTTC.

This clonotype has at least ten counts. The chain uses TRBV29-1 and TRBJ2-3, with 9 bases aligning to TRBD2. Germline CDR1 and CDR2: SQVTM and ANQGSEA. CDR3 length: 14 amino acids. The junction had 5 bases not matched to a gene; V was cut back by 5 bases and J by 2 bases. The CDR3 region is CSVTAGGHTDTQYF. The DNA for the CDR3 is TGCAGCGTTACTGCGGGGGGGCACACAGATACGCAGTATTTT.

Ten or more counts support this clonotype. V and J are TRBV2 and TRBJ1-5, with a weak D call TRBD1 (6 bases). Trimming took off 3 bases at V and 3 bases at J, with 9 bases between the two ends. Per the germline V gene, CDR1 is SNHLY and CDR2 is FYNNEI. The CDR3 is 14 amino acids. DNA of the CDR3: TGTGCCAGCAGTGATTGGGACAACAATCAGCCCCAGCATTTT. This sequence encodes CASSDWDNNQPQHF.

This clonotype appeared many times. This chain links TRBV20-1 with TRBJ1-5; 9 bases line up with TRBD1. In germline, CDR1 is DFQATT, CDR2 SNEGSKA (reference sequence). The CDR3 runs to 14 residues. Trimming removed 3 bases from V and 6 bases from J; junction bases left unmatched: 6. As DNA, the CDR3 is TGCAGTGCTAGGGATGGGACAGGGAGTCAGCCCCAGCATTTT. Protein: CSARDGTGSQPQHF.